This T cell receptor (beta chain) was sequenced for a study of T cell responses to AZD1222 COVID-19 vaccine. About the study: The study pooled second doses at about 4 or about 12 weeks.

Findings and caveats of the study: Seropositive at baseline were only six AZD1222 recipients.

Concerning this clone: As yet, its antigen is unknown.

The protocol was immunoSEQ multiplex PCR, while the TCRdb copy is restricted to in-frame clones and leaves out a portion. The sample carries about 84,000 clones, roughly nine tenths recorded once. Germline CDR1 and CDR2: SGHNT and YENEEA. This CDR3 has 15 residues. Trimming left V 5 bases short and J 2 bases short, with 16 bases between. This specimen consisted of peripheral blood, obtained on day 0 of AZD1222 vaccination. This chain joins TRBV11-3 and TRBJ2-7, with D uncertain. This TCR came from an adult in good health. The CDR3 loop reads CASSLNSHNPYEQYF. CDR3 sequence (DNA): TGTGCCAGCAGCCTAAATAGCCATAACCCCTACGAGCAGTACTTC.